A selection of T cell receptor beta chains follows, all from one sample in a study of blood T cell repertoires in COVID-19. Using immunoSEQ multiplex PCR, the repertoire was profiled, and TCRdb retains in-frame clones only, with some absent. Of 320,000 or so clones in the sample, about nine tenths were seen once. The specimen was PBMCs or T cells enriched from blood (not recorded which). The receptors were sampled from a man in his 60s who had recovered from COVID-19. The conserved cysteine and the conserved F or W are not part of the CDR3 here. Fields, in order: V gene, CDR3 protein.

V: TRBV25-1; CDR3: ASRATGGARETQY
V: TRBV19; CDR3: ASRRTGNTEAF
V: TRBV2; CDR3: ASSEARRGPTDYGYT
V: TRBV19; CDR3: ATVNWVSTGGVSGKANQPQH
V: TRBV7-3; CDR3: ASSSPGGDTQY
V: TRBV3-1/TRBV3-2; CDR3: ASSQTTGQGFSGANVLT
V: TRBV24-1; CDR3: ATSDPRWGAYEQY
V: TRBV19; CDR3: ASMGPGANYGYT
V: TRBV11-3; CDR3: ASSLSPGTGFHTGELF
V: TRBV28; CDR3: ASFFSLNYGYT
V: TRBV10-3; CDR3: AISDSRLASNEQY
V: TRBV2; CDR3: ASSEGGGLDTQY
V: TRBV10-3; CDR3: AISPNSNQPQH
V: TRBV28; CDR3: ASGEGVGQPQH
V: TRBV18; CDR3: ASSTSSDSGTDTQY
V: TRBV28; CDR3: ASTLPASLRAEQF
V: TRBV7-3; CDR3: ASSPGSGVETQY
V: TRBV19; CDR3: ASSIPPGNQPQH
V: TRBV27; CDR3: ASSPEGGFFYGYT
V: TRBV6-6; CDR3: ASRHTGQGASGYT
V: TRBV23-1; CDR3: ASSQTGPRNQPQH
V: TRBV6-5; CDR3: ASSPEDRRYGYT
V: TRBV28; CDR3: ASSLTWTGAGELF
V: TRBV2; CDR3: ASGTQNYNQPQH
V: TRBV7-9; CDR3: ASSLGTVGQPQH
V: TRBV10-3; CDR3: AIRNPGQMSYEQY
V: TRBV28; CDR3: ASSQNQPQH
V: TRBV2; CDR3: ASIPRGLGNGYT
V: TRBV5-1; CDR3: ASSYIPGENTGELF
V: TRBV6-2/TRBV6-3; CDR3: ASSPAGTSTNEQF
V: TRBV11-3; CDR3: ASSSRDRGPLNNEQF
V: TRBV28; CDR3: ASSLPTSVQETQY
V: TRBV2; CDR3: ASSANLPGLAQVGELF
V: TRBV5-1; CDR3: ASSLGTGFSTEAF
V: TRBV4-2; CDR3: ASSREWTKFGLAVPYEQY
V: TRBV19; CDR3: ASSRDRGETQY
V: TRBV5-1; CDR3: ASSLPLAASTDTQY
V: TRBV6-2/TRBV6-3; CDR3: ASSSLVGRPPYEQY
V: TRBV4-1; CDR3: ASSQDVVGQCT
V: TRBV28; CDR3: ASNLIHRNYGYT